This TCR beta chain was sequenced during a study of breast tumors, draining lymph nodes, adjacent tissues. Breast cancer patients provided tissue from their axillary draining lymph nodes. CDR3 length: 15 amino acids. V was trimmed by 5 bases and J by 1 base, leaving 13 bases between them. This clonotype has ten or more counts. TCRdb independently ran MiXCR on the multiplex PCR reads; one entry per CDR3 protein. Of about 140,000 distinct CDR3 sequences in the sample, around a third were seen once. The chain has TRBV12-3 or TRBV12-4 and TRBJ2-3; possible D gene TRBD2, 5 bases. The source of this sequence is a female donor with breast cancer. Some clones in this sample may be carry-over from other donors' samples. Sequencing input: axillary lymph node tissue. CDR3 residues: CASSRRRLGTDTQYF. In DNA, the CDR3 is TGTGCCAGCAGTCGGAGGCGGTTGGGCACAGATACGCAGTATTTT.